Listed below are T cell receptor beta chains from one sample, sequenced in a study of T cell responses to AZD1222 COVID-19 vaccine. TCRdb's table, derived via immunoSEQ multiplex PCR, lists solely in-frame clones and lacks some. The sample carries 150,000 to 200,000 clones, almost 95% recorded once. Sequencing was performed on peripheral blood, taken on day 0 of AZD1222 vaccination. The source is an adult in good health. CDR3s include the opening cysteine and the closing phenylalanine or tryptophan. Fields, in order: V gene, J gene, CDR3 protein.

V gene: TRBV6-5; J gene: TRBJ2-7; CDR3 protein: CASRPGHRVREQYF
V gene: TRBV29-1; J gene: TRBJ2-1; CDR3 protein: CSVEPPGLIPYNEQFF
V gene: TRBV11-2; J gene: TRBJ1-1; CDR3 protein: CASSLVDRGNTEAFF
V gene: TRBV7-9; J gene: TRBJ1-2; CDR3 protein: CASSLAREGYTF
V gene: TRBV12-3/TRBV12-4; J gene: TRBJ1-5; CDR3 protein: CASRYYNQPQHF
V gene: TRBV7-2; J gene: TRBJ2-6; CDR3 protein: CASSSMGGGANVLTF
V gene: TRBV13; J gene: TRBJ2-3; CDR3 protein: CASSSGLAGGSTDTQYF
V gene: TRBV5-6; J gene: TRBJ2-7; CDR3 protein: CASSLDAGHSYEQYF
V gene: TRBV6-5; J gene: TRBJ1-3; CDR3 protein: CASSGQGGSGNTIYF
V gene: TRBV4-3; J gene: TRBJ1-1; CDR3 protein: CASSRQGGNTEAFF
V gene: TRBV7-9; J gene: TRBJ2-5; CDR3 protein: CASSPDRGWTTQYF
V gene: TRBV5-1; J gene: TRBJ1-1; CDR3 protein: CASSLQATPNTEAFF
V gene: TRBV11-2; J gene: TRBJ2-1; CDR3 protein: CASSLVRGPNTEQFF
V gene: TRBV5-1; J gene: TRBJ2-1; CDR3 protein: CASSSSGGIYNEQFF
V gene: TRBV11-2; J gene: TRBJ1-3; CDR3 protein: CASSLDSRLSGNTIYF
V gene: TRBV7-8; J gene: TRBJ1-2; CDR3 protein: CASSPGTGAYGYTF